The sequence of this TCR beta chain was determined in a study of CD8 T cells in ankylosing spondylitis. Whole-study findings and limits: The study looked at matched synovial fluid samples from ankylosing spondylitis patients. Disease-linked clones were reported to be significantly enriched there.

TCRdb re-called the 5' RACE reads through MiXCR, storing one row per CDR3 protein. Of tens of thousands of distinct CDR3 sequences in the sample, less than 6.5% are singletons; the top ten hold around 2%. This CDR3 spans 15 amino acids. Deletions cut 0 bases from V and 5 bases from J, with 12 bases between. Germline V gene sequence: CDR1 SGDLS, CDR2 YYNGEE. This clonotype was found many times. What it recognizes is unknown. The source of this sequence is a female donor with ankylosing spondylitis or in good health (not recorded which). The chain has TRBV9 and TRBJ2-1; possibly TRBD1 or TRBD2 for D (6 bases each). The material sequenced was blood, either unsorted or a sorted T cell fraction (not recorded which). As DNA, the CDR3 is TGTGCCAGCAGCGTAGAGGGGGGCCGCAACAATGAGCAGTTCTTC. It yields the protein CASSVEGGRNNEQFF.